One and the same sample provided the 24 T cell receptor beta chains below, sequenced in a study of T cells in Graves' hyperthyroidism and ophthalmopathy. RNA transcripts were the template for amplifying TCR beta CDR3 regions. Carried out on the TCR CDR3, a first-round RT-PCR used the HTBI primer set. TCRdb fed the multiplex PCR reads into MiXCR, producing one record per CDR3 protein. The sample yields hundreds of thousands of distinct CDR3 sequences, under 25% seen once. The source material was blood. The receptor set was obtained from a man in his thirties or forties with Graves' ophthalmopathy.

The table lists this clonotype with many counts. V and J are TRBV6-2 or TRBV6-3 and TRBJ2-7; a weak D match, TRBD1 (5 bases). V was trimmed by 6 bases and J by 3 bases, leaving 15 bases between them. The germline gives CDR1 MNHEY, CDR2 SVGEGT. The CDR3 length is 14 residues. The CDR3 region is CASSSTGHIYEQYF. CDR3 nucleotides: TGTGCCAGCAGCTCTACCGGACACATCTACGAGCAGTACTTC.

CDR3 nucleotides: TGCGCCAGCCGGACAGAACACAAACCTTACGAGCAGTACTTC. It codes for CASRTEHKPYEQYF. The V gene is TRBV10-2, the J gene TRBJ2-7, with D tentatively TRBD1 (6 bases). Deletions cut 8 bases from V and 4 bases from J, with 18 bases between. Per germline, CDR1 WSHSY and CDR2 SAAADI. This CDR3 has 14 amino acids.

There are many counts of this clonotype. The rearrangement uses TRBV6-2 or TRBV6-3 and TRBJ1-2, with 8 bases lining up with TRBD1. The CDR3 has 14 residues. The junction had 5 bases not matched to a gene; V was cut back by 4 bases and J by 4 bases. Germline V gives CDR1 MNHEY, CDR2 SVGEGT. Here the CDR3 DNA reads TGTGCCAGCAGTTCGTCACAGGGGGTCTATGGCTACACCTTC. It yields the protein CASSSSQGVYGYTF.

This chain uses TRBV30 with TRBJ2-1; TRBD2 agrees at 8 bases. CDR3 size: 13 residues. Germline loops: CDR1 GTSNPN, CDR2 SVGIG (reference sequence). The V and J ends lost 4 bases and 9 bases, in that order; junction bases with no gene match: 8. The CDR3, as DNA: TGTGCCTGGAAGGGTAGCGGGATCACTGAGCAGTTCTTC. Its protein is CAWKGSGITEQFF.

This clonotype was detected once. At one end the junction does not follow the germline gene, possibly because of a read error. The chain recombines TRBV24-1 with TRBJ2-7; 7 bases fit TRBD2. CDR1 is KGHDR and CDR2 is SFDVKD in the germline V gene. This CDR3 is built from 14 residues. CDR3 residues: CATSVGGSSYERYF. CDR3 in DNA: TGTGCCACCAGTGTGGGGGGGAGCTCCTACGAGCGGTACTTC.

This clonotype turned up a few times. The V and J genes are TRBV6-5 and TRBJ2-3, with 13 bases identical to TRBD2. Germline CDR1 and CDR2: MNHEY and SVGAGI. The CDR3 sequence is 17 residues long. J gave up 2 bases and V 0 bases, and 2 bases lay outside the gene matches. This CDR3 reads CASSYSGTSGTTDTQYF. The CDR3 nucleotides read TGTGCCAGCAGTTACTCCGGGACTAGCGGGACCACAGATACGCAGTATTTT.

Many counts were recorded for this clonotype. This chain links TRBV20-1 with TRBJ2-3; 12 positions match TRBD2. CDR3 length: 15 amino acids. CDR1 is DFQATT and CDR2 is SNEGSKA in the germline V gene (reference sequence). V dropped 6 bases and J dropped 6; count of bases not matched to a gene: 10. The CDR3 sequence: CSAGAGLAGGDTQYF. CDR3 bases: TGCAGTGCCGGGGCGGGGCTAGCGGGAGGGGATACGCAGTATTTT.

The chain joins TRBV11-3 to TRBJ1-5, with D uncertain. Germline values: CDR1 SGHNT, CDR2 YENEEA. V gave up 4 bases and J gave up 4 bases, with 17 bases separating them. The length of the CDR3 is 16 residues. The CDR3 DNA is TGTGCCAGCAGCTCTTGGGCCCTACTCTATAATCAGCCCCAGCATTTT. This sequence encodes CASSSWALLYNQPQHF.

V gene TRBV15 combines with J gene TRBJ2-1; D is uncertain. The V gene lost 1 base and the J gene lost 8 bases, with 9 bases spanning the gap. Germline V gene lookup returns CDR1 LNHNV and CDR2 YYDKDF (reference sequence). This CDR3 is 13 amino acids long. CDR3 protein: CATSRVVRDEQFF. The CDR3 DNA sequence: TGTGCCACCAGCAGAGTTGTTAGGGATGAGCAGTTCTTC.

The rearrangement uses TRBV5-1 and TRBJ2-3; TRBD1 might be the D (5 bases). This CDR3 contains 15 residues. V was clipped by 0 bases and J by 2 bases, with 10 bases between them. Germline V lookup: CDR1 SGHRS, CDR2 YFSETQ. The CDR3 coding sequence is TGCGCCAGCAGCTTGGAGGGGCAGCCCACAGATACGCAGTATTTT. This codes for CASSLEGQPTDTQYF.

The genes are TRBV5-1 and TRBJ2-5; 8 positions agree with TRBD1. This CDR3 has 17 amino acids. The V segment lost 5 bases and the J segment 4 bases; nucleotides outside the gene matches: 16. Germline lookup yields CDR1 SGHRS and CDR2 YFSETQ. CDR3 nucleotide sequence: TGCGCCAGCAGTCCAGCAGACAGGGGTTGGTCTAGAGAGACCCAGTACTTC. Its protein is CASSPADRGWSRETQYF.

The J gene is TRBJ1-5, the V gene TRBV28, with 9 nucleotides matching TRBD1. This CDR3 is built from 15 residues. V lost 5 bases, J lost 5 bases, and 7 bases stayed unmatched. Germline assignment: CDR1 MDHEN and CDR2 SYDVKM. In DNA form, the CDR3 reads TGTGCCAGCAGTGGAGGACAGGGGCTTTATCAGCCCCAGCATTTT. Its protein product is CASSGGQGLYQPQHF.

This chain uses TRBV2 with TRBJ1-5; D not resolved. Germline assignment: CDR1 SNHLY and CDR2 FYNNEI. CDR3 size: 13 residues. Trimming shortened V by 2 bases and J by 7 bases, and 9 bases separated the two germline ends. CDR3 DNA sequence: TGTGCCAGCAGTGAAAAGGGAAGGCAGCCCCAGCATTTT. Translating gives CASSEKGRQPQHF.

Concerning this clonotype: A single base separates this from a much larger clone, so it may be a read error. The chain has TRBV3-1 and TRBJ1-3, with D unresolved. The CDR3 sequence is 15 residues long. Germline lookup yields CDR1 LGHDT and CDR2 YNNKEL (reference sequence). The CDR3 is CTSSQASTSGNTIYF. The CDR3 bases are TGTACCAGCAGCCAGGCATCGACCTCTGGAAACACCATATATTTT. The full variable domain, rest sourced from reference TRBV3-1 and TRBJ1-3, is DTAVSQTPKYLVTQMGNDKSIKCEQNLGHDTMYWYKQDSKKFLKIMFSYNNKELIINETVPNRFSPKSPDKAHLNLHINSLELGDSAVYFCTSSQASTSGNTIYFGEGSWLTVV.

There are a few counts of this clonotype. The chain recombines TRBV6-5 with TRBJ1-2; 9 bases map to TRBD1. Germline V CDR1 and CDR2: MNHEY, SVGAGI. The J segment lost 6 bases and the V segment lost 0 bases, leaving 2 bases of the junction unmatched. The CDR3 extends over 14 amino acids. CDR3 DNA sequence: TGTGCCAGCAGTTACTCTCGACAGGGGGATGGCTACACCTTC. Amino acids: CASSYSRQGDGYTF.

The chain couples TRBV19 to TRBJ2-1, with D perhaps TRBD1 (5 bases). V was pared by 5 bases and J by 9 bases, with 17 bases between. This CDR3 contains 14 residues. Germline V gene sequence: CDR1 LNHDA, CDR2 SQIVND (reference sequence). CDR3 bases: TGTGCCAGTAGTGCTTTACAGGCCGGCGGTGAGCAGTTCTTC. Protein sequence: CASSALQAGGEQFF.

There are many counts of this clonotype. The gene calls are TRBV7-2 and TRBJ2-3; 7 nucleotides agree with TRBD2. J was trimmed by 2 bases and V by 7 bases; bases with no gene match: 3. The CDR3 consists of 13 residues. Germline V CDR1 and CDR2: SGHTA, FQGNSA. The CDR3 region has the DNA TGTGCCAGCATGCGGGAGATCACAGATACGCAGTATTTT. It encodes CASMREITDTQYF.

In this sample, this clonotype turned up a few times. The chain joins TRBV12-3 or TRBV12-4 to TRBJ2-6; D is ambiguous. Trimming cost V 7 bases and J 3 bases, with 7 bases left between them. The CDR3 loop spans 13 amino acids. The CDR3 sequence is CASTGIGANVLTF. In DNA, the CDR3 is TGTGCCAGCACTGGGATTGGGGCCAACGTCCTGACTTTC.

The chain employs TRBV12-3 or TRBV12-4 and TRBJ2-2; weak D call: TRBD2 (5 bases). The CDR3 is 15 residues long. V was cut by 3 bases and J by 5 bases, with 13 bases left in between. CDR3 amino acids: CASSFPGRFTGELFF. Here the CDR3 DNA reads TGTGCCAGCAGTTTCCCGGGGAGATTTACCGGGGAGCTGTTTTTT.

This clonotype has just a few counts. The chain couples TRBV20-1 to TRBJ1-1; 7 nucleotides align to TRBD1. Germline values: CDR1 DFQATT, CDR2 SNEGSKA (reference sequence). Trimming at V came to 2 bases and at J to 1 base, leaving 4 bases not matched to a gene. The CDR3 spans 14 residues. The chain's CDR3 is CSARTTGTNTEAFF. The DNA for the CDR3 is TGCAGTGCTAGAACGACAGGGACGAACACTGAAGCTTTCTTT.

CDR3 nucleotide sequence: TGTGCCAGCAGCTTAGGGCAGGGGACCTTCTACGAGCAGTACTTC. Protein product: CASSLGQGTFYEQYF. The chain carries TRBV5-6 and TRBJ2-7; D possibly corresponds to TRBD1 (6 bases). The germline V gene encodes CDR1 SGHDT and CDR2 YYEEEE. This CDR3 comprises 15 residues. Trimming stripped 2 bases from V and 3 bases from J, with 15 bases between.

The J gene is TRBJ1-1, the V gene TRBV18; TRBD1 might be the D (5 bases). The V end lost 4 bases, the J end lost 5 bases, and 20 bases lay between the germline ends. Germline values: CDR1 KGHSH, CDR2 LQKENI. This CDR3 is 16 amino acids long. CDR3 DNA: TGTGCCAGCTCACTCTACAGCGGGGCCTTAGAAACTGAAGCTTTCTTT. It specifies CASSLYSGALETEAFF.

This clonotype was counted only a few times. DNA of the CDR3: TGTGCCAGCAGTTTACCCCCCTGGCGGGAGGGCCTCGGAAGCTCCTACAATGAGCAGTTCTTC. Protein sequence: CASSLPPWREGLGSSYNEQFF. This sequence joins TRBV12-3 or TRBV12-4 and TRBJ2-1; TRBD2 aligns across 9 bases. The J segment lost 0 bases and the V segment lost 2 bases, leaving 17 bases of the junction unmatched. This CDR3 spans 21 amino acids.

This clonotype showed up just a few times. The rearrangement joins TRBV6-1 to TRBJ2-3; TRBD2 agrees at 10 bases. Germline V gene sequence: CDR1 MNHNS, CDR2 SASEGT. The V and J ends lost 6 bases and 5 bases, in that order; junction bases with no gene match: 5. There are 14 residues in the CDR3. The CDR3 spells CASRSSGRVDTQYF. Here the CDR3 DNA reads TGTGCCAGCAGGTCTAGCGGGAGAGTAGATACGCAGTATTTT.